The 10 T cell receptor beta chains below all came from one sample that was sequenced in a study of T cell responses to AZD1222 COVID-19 vaccine. TCRdb's table, derived via immunoSEQ multiplex PCR, lists solely in-frame clones and lacks some. The data show under 45,000 clones, 88% seen once. Material: peripheral blood, obtained 28 days after the second dose of the MenACWY control vaccine. The receptors originated from an adult who received the MenACWY meningococcal vaccine as a control.

The V call is TRBV28, the J call TRBJ1-2, with D uncertain. V lost 4 bases, J lost 1 base, and 7 bases lay in between. The CDR3 length is 13 residues. The V gene's germline CDR1 is MDHEN and CDR2 SYDVKM. CDR3 residues: CASSSPGNYGYTF. The DNA for the CDR3 is TGTGCCAGCAGTTCCCCGGGTAACTATGGCTACACCTTC.

The J gene is TRBJ2-2, the V gene TRBV18, with D possibly being TRBD2 (6 bases). Between the trimmed V and J ends, which lost 3 bases and 3 bases, there was a span of 17 bases. CDR1 KGHSH and CDR2 LQKENI come from the germline V gene. The CDR3 has 17 residues. CDR3 nucleotide sequence: TGTGCCAGCTCACCTGTATCTTTCGGGAGCGACACCGGGGAGCTGTTTTTT. This gives the protein CASSPVSFGSDTGELFF.

The rearrangement joins TRBV19 to TRBJ1-2; D uncertain. The CDR3 runs 16 residues. CDR1 and CDR2 (germline): LNHDA, SQIVND (reference sequence). The V end lost 9 bases, the J end lost 2 bases, and 22 bases lay between the germline ends. CDR3 sequence (DNA): TGTGCCAGCCATTCACCCAGGACTGGCGGGAACTATGGCTACACCTTC. It is translated as CASHSPRTGGNYGYTF.

This clone was seen a few times. The gene calls are TRBV6-4 and TRBJ1-5; 9 bases match TRBD1. The V and J ends lost 6 bases and 3 bases, in that order; junction bases with no gene match: 6. CDR1 and CDR2 (germline): MRHNA, SNTAGT. This CDR3 is built from 15 residues. In DNA, the CDR3 is TGTGCCAGCAGGACCGGGACAGGGATCAATCAGCCCCAGCATTTT. Amino acid sequence: CASRTGTGINQPQHF.

V gene TRBV24-1 combines with J gene TRBJ2-6; 9 positions match TRBD1. Trimming removed 4 bases from V and 3 bases from J; junction bases left unmatched: 9. CDR1 and CDR2 (germline): KGHDR, SFDVKD. CDR3 length equals 18 residues. This chain's CDR3 is CATSDPTGGGDGANVLTF. The CDR3 DNA reads as TGTGCCACCAGTGACCCGACAGGGGGAGGTGATGGGGCCAACGTCCTGACTTTC.

The chain joins TRBV7-9 to TRBJ2-3, with 14 bases matching TRBD2. J was trimmed by 3 bases and V by 6 bases; bases with no gene match: 5. The CDR3 contains 16 residues. The germline gives CDR1 SEHNR, CDR2 FQNEAQ (reference sequence). The CDR3 DNA is TGTGCCAGCAGTACGGGGACTAGCGGGAGAACAGATACGCAGTATTTT. This translates into CASSTGTSGRTDTQYF.

J is TRBJ1-2 and V is TRBV28, with D unresolved. V dropped 4 bases and J dropped 7 bases, with 28 bases sitting between them. Germline CDR1 MDHEN, CDR2 SYDVKM. The CDR3 spans 18 residues. CDR3 sequence: CASSSIGSWADRGGGYTF. CDR3 DNA sequence: TGTGCCAGCAGTTCAATTGGATCGTGGGCAGACCGGGGAGGTGGCTACACCTTC.

This rearrangement joins TRBV18 to TRBJ2-3, with 12 nucleotides matching TRBD1. The germline CDR1 and CDR2 sequences are KGHSH and LQKENI. This CDR3 has 19 residues. Trimming removed 4 bases from V and 5 bases from J; junction bases left unmatched: 16. The CDR3 DNA sequence: TGTGCCAGCTCACAAAAACTATACCGGGACAGGGGGCTGGGAGATACGCAGTATTTT. Amino acid sequence: CASSQKLYRDRGLGDTQYF.

The chain links TRBV19 to TRBJ1-5; no reliable D call. V lost 3 bases and J lost 0, with 9 bases in between. The germline V gene has CDR1 LNHDA and CDR2 SQIVND (reference sequence). This CDR3 has 15 residues. The CDR3: CASSMGHYSNQPQHF. CDR3 nucleotides: TGTGCCAGTAGTATGGGTCACTATAGCAATCAGCCCCAGCATTTT.

This chain joins TRBV19 and TRBJ1-6; unclear D gene. The CDR3 has 13 residues. Germline-derived CDR1 and CDR2 are LNHDA and SQIVND (reference sequence). Between the trimmed V and J ends, which lost 3 bases and 10 bases, there was a span of 10 bases. The CDR3 DNA reads TGTGCCAGTAGTATTCGCCCAGAATCACCCCTCCACTTT. Translating gives CASSIRPESPLHF.